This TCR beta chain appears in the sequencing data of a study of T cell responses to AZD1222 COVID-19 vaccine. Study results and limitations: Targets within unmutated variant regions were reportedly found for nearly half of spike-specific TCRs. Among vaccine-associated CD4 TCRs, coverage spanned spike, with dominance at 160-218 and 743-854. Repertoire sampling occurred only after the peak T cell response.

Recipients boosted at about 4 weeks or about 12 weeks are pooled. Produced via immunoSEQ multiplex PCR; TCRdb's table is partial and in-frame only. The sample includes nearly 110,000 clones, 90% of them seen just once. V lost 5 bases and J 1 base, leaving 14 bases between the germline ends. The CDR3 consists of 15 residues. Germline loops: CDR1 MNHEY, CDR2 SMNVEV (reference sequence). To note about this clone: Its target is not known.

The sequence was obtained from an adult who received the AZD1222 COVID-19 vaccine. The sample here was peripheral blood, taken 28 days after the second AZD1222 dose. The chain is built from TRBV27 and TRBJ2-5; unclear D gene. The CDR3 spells CASSPGTTAQETQYF. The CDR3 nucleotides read TGTGCCAGCAGTCCCGGAACAACAGCCCAAGAGACCCAGTACTTC.